The source of this T cell receptor (beta chain) is a study of CD8+ T cells in alopecia areata. Turning to the study itself: Patients took tofacitinib for 6 to 18 months, followed by 6 drug-free months.

This clone has a single count. What it recognizes is unknown. The V and J ends lost 5 bases and 4 bases respectively, with 11 bases between them. The germline V gene has CDR1 MDHEN and CDR2 SYDVKM. This CDR3 spans 14 amino acids. Broader study findings: Persistence of many expanded lesional clones was seen in scalp and blood during tofacitinib.

After isolation, RNA underwent reverse transcription to generate cDNA as the sequencing template. Sequencing was performed with immunoSEQ multiplex PCR; in TCRdb, only in-frame clones are kept and a portion is missing. Of about 64,000 clones listed, around 46% are singletons. Treatment specified: oral pan-JAK inhibitor, 5-10 mg twice daily. Punch biopsies of lesional scalp, plus peripheral blood, were taken from alopecia areata patients. V and J are TRBV28 and TRBJ2-2; no firm D call. Here the sequenced sample was CD8+ T cells sorted from blood, taken at approximately week 36, from a patient treated with tofacitinib. The receptor was isolated from a human donor with alopecia areata. The chain's CDR3 is CASSIASSTGELFF. For the CDR3, the DNA is TGTGCCAGCAGTATCGCTTCTTCCACCGGGGAGCTGTTTTTT.